Below are 30 T cell receptor beta chains sequenced from a single sample in a study of T cells in localized non-small cell lung cancer. Profiling relied on immunoSEQ multiplex PCR, and the TCRdb table lists in-frame clones only, not all of them. The sample yields approximately 49,000 clones, around 77% seen once. Sequenced here: peripheral blood, sampled before any cancer treatment. Receptors were obtained from a man aged 35-75 years with stage I squamous cell lung carcinoma.

This chain joins TRBV6-5 and TRBJ2-3; TRBD1 matches at 8 bases. Per germline, CDR1 MNHEY and CDR2 SVGAGI. The J segment lost 1 base and the V segment lost 2 bases, leaving 2 bases of the junction unmatched. The CDR3 is 15 amino acids. The CDR3 DNA reads TGTGCCAGCAGTTACCAGGGACAGGGCACAGATACGCAGTATTTT. Protein sequence: CASSYQGQGTDTQYF.

The J gene is TRBJ2-7, the V gene TRBV28; D might be TRBD2 (6 bases). Germline CDR1 reads MDHEN; CDR2 reads SYDVKM. The CDR3 has 13 amino acids. Trimming took off 3 bases at V and 0 bases at J, with 6 bases between the two ends. The DNA of the CDR3 is TGTGCCAGCAGTTTGGGGGGCTCCTACGAGCAGTACTTC. It specifies CASSLGGSYEQYF. Based on the CDR3 plus reference TRBV28 and TRBJ2-7, the full variable domain is DVKVTQSSRYLVKRTGEKVFLECVQDMDHENMFWYRQDPGLGLRLIYFSYDVKMKEKGDIPEGYSVSREKKERFSLILESASTNQTSMYLCASSLGGSYEQYFGPGTRLTVT.

This clone came up a few times. This chain joins TRBV29-1 and TRBJ1-1; the D is unclear. V gave up 4 bases and J gave up 6 bases, with 6 bases separating them. The length of the CDR3 is 10 residues. Per germline, CDR1 SQVTM and CDR2 ANQGSEA. The CDR3 DNA reads TGCAGCGTTGGAGGGTCTGAAGCTTTCTTT. This translates into CSVGGSEAFF.

The chain is built from TRBV28 and TRBJ2-2; D remains ambiguous. V dropped 3 bases and J dropped 2 bases, with 10 bases sitting between them. The CDR3 consists of 15 residues. Per germline, CDR1 MDHEN and CDR2 SYDVKM. The DNA for the CDR3 is TGTGCCAGCAGTTTTATGTCGCCAAACACCGGGGAGCTGTTTTTT. Translation: CASSFMSPNTGELFF.

The V call is TRBV11-2, the J call TRBJ2-1; 9 bases are shared with TRBD2. Germline V gene lookup returns CDR1 SGHAT and CDR2 FQNNGV. The CDR3 covers 15 residues. V was pared by 6 bases and J by 5 bases, with 8 bases of the junction left unmatched. The CDR3 is CASSYQAGGNNEQFF. In DNA form, the CDR3 reads TGTGCCAGCAGTTATCAAGCGGGGGGTAACAATGAGCAGTTCTTC.

The CDR3 region is CASSLDSNGYTF. The CDR3 nucleotides read TGTGCCAGCAGCTTGGACAGTAACGGCTACACCTTC. The V call is TRBV5-4, the J call TRBJ1-2; no clear D gene. Trimming shortened V by 0 bases and J by 8 bases, and 8 bases separated the two germline ends. The CDR3 has 12 residues. Germline-derived CDR1 and CDR2 are SGHNT and YYREEE (reference sequence).

V gene TRBV9 combines with J gene TRBJ2-2; D possibly corresponds to TRBD2 (5 bases). The CDR3 contains 16 residues. Trimming stripped 0 bases from V and 1 base from J, with 10 bases between. Germline V gene data show CDR1 as SGDLS and CDR2 as YYNGEE. CDR3 protein: CASSVESGKNTGELFF. The DNA for the CDR3 is TGTGCCAGCAGCGTAGAATCGGGGAAGAACACCGGGGAGCTGTTTTTT. The whole variable domain, remainder taken from reference TRBV9 and TRBJ2-2, is DSGVTQTPKHLITATGQRVTLRCSPRSGDLSVYWYQQSLDQGLQFLIQYYNGEERAKGNILERFSAQQFPDLHSELNLSSLELGDSALYFCASSVESGKNTGELFFGEGSRLTVL.

The chain employs TRBV6-5 and TRBJ2-1; D gene unclear. CDR3 length: 12 amino acids. With 2 bases removed from V and 3 bases from J, the gap between germline ends came to 2 bases. The germline CDR1 and CDR2 sequences are MNHEY and SVGAGI. CDR3 DNA sequence: TGTGCCAGCAGTTACGACTACAATGAGCAGTTCTTC. Protein sequence: CASSYDYNEQFF.

The rearrangement uses TRBV2 and TRBJ2-1, with D tentatively TRBD2 (6 bases). The CDR3 loop spans 14 amino acids. V was shortened by 7 bases and J by 5 bases, with 15 bases between the two germline ends. Germline loops: CDR1 SNHLY, CDR2 FYNNEI. CDR3 amino acids: CASIQTGTHNEQFF. The DNA for the CDR3 is TGTGCCAGCATCCAAACCGGGACTCACAATGAGCAGTTCTTC.

V gene TRBV5-1 combines with J gene TRBJ1-1; unclear D gene. The CDR3 runs to 13 residues. From germline, CDR1 is SGHRS and CDR2 YFSETQ. Between the trimmed V and J ends, which lost 9 bases and 1 base, there was a span of 13 bases. The CDR3, as DNA: TGCGCCACCTCTCGACTTGAGAACACTGAAGCTTTCTTT. It codes for CATSRLENTEAFF.

V is TRBV28 and J is TRBJ2-5, with D hard to call. Germline V gives CDR1 MDHEN, CDR2 SYDVKM. Trimming removed 8 bases at V and 3 bases at J, with 4 bases between. This CDR3 is 10 amino acids long. CDR3 coding DNA: TGTGCCAGCGCCGAAGAGACCCAGTACTTC. Amino acids: CASAEETQYF. The full variable domain, with the rest looked up from reference TRBV28 and TRBJ2-5, is DVKVTQSSRYLVKRTGEKVFLECVQDMDHENMFWYRQDPGLGLRLIYFSYDVKMKEKGDIPEGYSVSREKKERFSLILESASTNQTSMYLCASAEETQYFGPGTRLLVL.

The rearrangement links TRBV4-1 to TRBJ1-1, with D hard to call. The CDR3 is 14 residues long. The V and J ends lost 4 bases and 1 base respectively, with 10 bases between them. Germline V lookup: CDR1 MGHRA, CDR2 YSYEKL. The CDR3 reads CASSPLAGNTEAFF. In DNA, the CDR3 is TGCGCCAGCAGCCCCCTCGCGGGGAACACTGAAGCTTTCTTT.

J is TRBJ2-5 and V is TRBV5-1; D is uncertain. Germline V CDR1 and CDR2: SGHRS, YFSETQ. V shed 0 bases and J shed 11 bases, with 20 bases lying between them. The CDR3 is made up of 15 amino acids. Here the CDR3 reads CASSLELATLTEQYF. In nucleotides, the CDR3 is TGCGCCAGCAGCTTGGAGTTAGCTACTCTGACTGAGCAGTACTTC.

This clone was recorded a few times. The chain employs TRBV18 and TRBJ1-2; no definite D call. Trimming took 2 bases from V and 6 from J, leaving 16 bases between them. Germline CDR1 reads KGHSH; CDR2 reads LQKENI. This CDR3 comprises 15 residues. The CDR3 nucleotides read TGTGCCAGCTCACCATTGGTGTCAGTTCGGGATGGCTACACCTTC. Protein product: CASSPLVSVRDGYTF.

Points on this clone: A far more abundant clone sits one base away, making this likely a read error. The chain links TRBV5-8 to TRBJ1-2; D call uncertain. V was shortened by 4 bases and J by 0 bases, with 16 bases between the two germline ends. The CDR3 spans 16 residues. Germline CDR1 and CDR2: SGHTS and YDEGEE. CDR3 sequence reads: CASSQEGGFTNYGYTF. CDR3 in DNA: TGTGCCAGCAGCCAAGAGGGAGGCTTCACTAACTATGGCTACACCTTC. Combining the CDR3 with reference TRBV5-8 and TRBJ1-2 gives the whole variable domain EAGVTQSPTHLIKTRGQQATLRCSPISGHTSVYWYQQALGLGLQFLLWYDEGEERNRGNFPPRFSGRQFPNYSSELNVNALELEDSALYLCASSQEGGFTNYGYTFGSGTRLTVV.

This clone was found once. V and J are TRBV27 and TRBJ1-1; tentative D call: TRBD1 (6 bases). Germline lookup yields CDR1 MNHEY and CDR2 SMNVEV (reference sequence). This CDR3 has 11 residues. V was shortened by 3 bases and J by 11 bases, with 10 bases between the two germline ends. CDR3 residues: CASSFWGLAFF. CDR3 coding DNA: TGTGCCAGCAGTTTTTGGGGGCTGGCTTTCTTT.

This chain links TRBV30 with TRBJ1-5, with 7 bases lining up with TRBD1. Germline V lookup: CDR1 GTSNPN, CDR2 SVGIG (reference sequence). The CDR3 has 15 amino acids. Trimming at V came to 3 bases and at J to 3 bases, leaving 8 bases not matched to a gene. CDR3 sequence reads: CAWSTGTADNQPQHF. As DNA, the CDR3 is TGTGCCTGGAGCACCGGGACAGCAGACAATCAGCCCCAGCATTTT.

J is TRBJ2-5 and V is TRBV2; 7 bases fit TRBD1. Germline V gives CDR1 SNHLY, CDR2 FYNNEI. V shed 6 bases, J shed 4 bases, and the junction held 8 bases outside the gene matches. This CDR3 has 14 residues. CDR3 loop: CASSAWDSLETQYF. The CDR3 DNA is TGTGCCAGCAGCGCCTGGGACAGTTTAGAGACCCAGTACTTC.

In its sample, this clone was seen a few times. V usage is TRBV2 and J usage is TRBJ1-2; possibly TRBD1 for D (5 bases). V lost 1 base, J lost 6 bases, and 9 bases lay in between. There are 13 residues in the CDR3. The V gene's germline CDR1 is SNHLY and CDR2 FYNNEI. The CDR3 sequence: CASSEGRGNGYTF. In DNA form, the CDR3 reads TGTGCCAGCAGTGAAGGGAGGGGCAATGGCTACACCTTC.

V is TRBV14 and J is TRBJ1-1; D is uncertain. Germline loops: CDR1 SGHDN, CDR2 FVKESK. The CDR3 is 14 amino acids. Trimming removed 0 bases at V and 11 bases at J, with 16 bases between. CDR3 coding DNA: TGTGCCAGCAGCCAAGATCTGGCGGGGATGACTGCTTTCTTT. Protein sequence: CASSQDLAGMTAFF.

This chain connects TRBV13 to TRBJ1-1; D may be TRBD1 (6 bases). The germline V and J ends were trimmed by 1 base and 1 base, with 10 bases remaining between them. The CDR3 sequence is 15 residues long. Germline CDR1 is PRHDT and CDR2 is FYEKMQ (reference sequence). CDR3 DNA sequence: TGTGCCAGCAGCTTAGTATCCAGGGGGAACACTGAAGCTTTCTTT. Translation gives CASSLVSRGNTEAFF.

The gene calls are TRBV6-1 and TRBJ2-3, with D tentatively TRBD1 (6 bases). Germline V gives CDR1 MNHNS, CDR2 SASEGT. The CDR3 runs 14 residues. Trimming removed 3 bases at V and 2 bases at J, with 9 bases between. This chain's CDR3 is CASSEGQLTDTQYF. Written as DNA, the CDR3 is TGTGCCAGCAGTGAGGGACAACTCACAGATACGCAGTATTTT.

The genes are TRBV9 and TRBJ1-1, with D possibly being TRBD1 (5 bases). Trimming removed 0 bases at V and 6 bases at J, with 9 bases between. Germline CDR1 SGDLS, CDR2 YYNGEE. This CDR3 comprises 13 residues. The CDR3 sequence is CASSVVSGAEAFF. The CDR3 DNA sequence: TGTGCCAGCAGCGTAGTATCGGGGGCTGAAGCTTTCTTT.

The chain uses TRBV2 and TRBJ2-5, with TRBD2 matching over 7 bases. Germline V gives CDR1 SNHLY, CDR2 FYNNEI. This CDR3 is built from 14 residues. With 6 bases clipped from V and 5 bases from J, the junction kept 9 bases outside the gene matches. CDR3 amino acids: CASSVAGRLETQYF. CDR3 bases: TGTGCCAGCAGCGTAGCGGGCAGACTCGAGACCCAGTACTTC. Looking up the rest from reference TRBV2 and TRBJ2-5 gives the full variable domain: EPEVTQTPSHQVTQMGQEVILRCVPISNHLYFYWYRQILGQKVEFLVSFYNNEISEKSEIFDDQFSVERPDGSNFTLKIRSTKLEDSAMYFCASSVAGRLETQYFGPGTRLLVL.

This clone has more than one count but fewer than ten. This same CDR3 is encoded by further DNA sequences in the sample. This chain's CDR3 is CASSAGGGYEQYF. CDR3 bases: TGTGCCAGCAGCGCAGGGGGCGGGTACGAGCAGTACTTC. The chain links TRBV6-1 to TRBJ2-7; 8 bases are a match to TRBD1. After removal of 6 bases from V and 4 bases from J, the junction contained 5 bases not matched to a gene. The CDR3 contains 13 residues. CDR1 and CDR2 (germline): MNHNS, SASEGT.

The rearrangement links TRBV11-3 to TRBJ1-2; D gene ambiguous. CDR3 length: 12 residues. V lost 7 bases and J 8 bases, leaving 14 bases between the germline ends. The germline V gene encodes CDR1 SGHNT and CDR2 YENEEA. The CDR3 nucleotides read TGTGCCAGCATAGGTTACAGTGACGGCTACACCTTC. This gives the protein CASIGYSDGYTF.

The gene calls are TRBV7-2 and TRBJ2-7; TRBD2 matches at 10 bases. V dropped 0 bases and J dropped 4; count of bases not matched to a gene: 12. CDR3 length: 18 residues. Germline V CDR1 and CDR2: SGHTA, FQGNSA. DNA of the CDR3: TGTGCCAGCAGCTTAGCGCCTAGCGGGGGCACCACAGCTTACGAGCAGTACTTC. The encoded protein is CASSLAPSGGTTAYEQYF. The variable domain in full, completed from reference TRBV7-2 and TRBJ2-7, reads GAGVSQSPSNKVTEKGKDVELRCDPISGHTALYWYRQSLGQGLEFLIYFQGNSAPDKSGLPSDRFSAERTGGSVSTLTIQRTQQEDSAVYLCASSLAPSGGTTAYEQYFGPGTRLTVT.

The chain recombines TRBV10-3 with TRBJ2-7; tentatively, D is TRBD1 (5 bases). The V and J ends lost 8 bases and 1 base respectively, with 15 bases between them. The CDR3 extends over 14 amino acids. Germline values: CDR1 ENHRY, CDR2 SYGVKD. CDR3 sequence reads: CAIGVQTASYEQYF. As DNA, the CDR3 is TGTGCCATCGGGGTCCAGACAGCTTCCTACGAGCAGTACTTC.

The J gene is TRBJ1-1, the V gene TRBV27; D is uncertain. The CDR3 spans 15 residues. Trimming cost V 6 bases and J 1 base, with 15 bases left between them. CDR1 and CDR2 from the germline V gene are MNHEY and SMNVEV (reference sequence). The CDR3 bases are TGTGCCAGCAGCAATGGACTCGAGGGGAACACTGAAGCTTTCTTT. Amino acid sequence: CASSNGLEGNTEAFF.

This sequence joins TRBV5-4 and TRBJ1-4; no reliable D call. With 0 bases removed from V and 8 bases from J, the gap between germline ends came to 8 bases. The CDR3 consists of 13 residues. CDR1 is SGHNT and CDR2 is YYREEE in the germline V gene (reference sequence). The CDR3 DNA reads TGTGCCAGCAGCTTGGATGCCATGGAAAAACTGTTTTTT. It yields the protein CASSLDAMEKLFF.